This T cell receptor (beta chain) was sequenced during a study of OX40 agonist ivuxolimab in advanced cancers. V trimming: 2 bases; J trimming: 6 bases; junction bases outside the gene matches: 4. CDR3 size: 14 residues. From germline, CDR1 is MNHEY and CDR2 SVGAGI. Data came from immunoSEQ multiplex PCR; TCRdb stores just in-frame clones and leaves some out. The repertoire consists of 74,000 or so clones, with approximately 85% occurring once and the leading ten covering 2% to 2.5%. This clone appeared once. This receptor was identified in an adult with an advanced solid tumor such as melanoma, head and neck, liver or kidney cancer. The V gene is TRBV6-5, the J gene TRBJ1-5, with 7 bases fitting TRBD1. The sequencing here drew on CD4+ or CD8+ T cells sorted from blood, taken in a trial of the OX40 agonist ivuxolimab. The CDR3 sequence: CASSYRGPAQPQHF. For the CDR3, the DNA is TGTGCCAGCAGTTACAGGGGGCCTGCTCAGCCCCAGCATTTT.